A single sample gave rise to the 8 T cell receptor beta chains below, sequenced in a study of blood T cells in healthy people across ages. Next came a second PCR, run for about 6 to 11 cycles, which used a sample-barcoded 5' primer along with a J-beta primer mix. Using its own MiXCR run on the 5' RACE reads, TCRdb lists one record per CDR3 protein. Of hundreds of thousands of distinct CDR3 sequences listed, 40% to 45% are singletons. Sequencing used blood. The receptors were gathered from a man older than 75 in good health.

This clonotype was observed a handful of times. A read error may account for a junction end that differs from germline. The chain is built from TRBV19 and TRBJ2-5; no clear D. The CDR3 length is 13 residues. Germline CDR1 and CDR2: LNHDA and SQIVND (reference sequence). The CDR3, as DNA: TGTGCCAGCAGTATTCCGAACCAAGAGACCCAGTACTTC. Protein: CASSIPNQETQYF.

This clonotype occurred many times. The chain couples TRBV28 to TRBJ2-7; D tentatively reads TRBD1 or TRBD2 (5 bases each). The V gene lost 11 bases and the J gene lost 5 bases, with 10 bases spanning the gap. Germline V gene data show CDR1 as MDHEN and CDR2 as SYDVKM. CDR3 length: 10 residues. The CDR3 loop reads CASGADEQYF. CDR3 nucleotides: TGTGCCTCCGGGGCAGACGAGCAGTACTTC.

This clonotype was detected many times. The rearrangement links TRBV29-1 to TRBJ2-7; TRBD2 is a possible D gene (5 bases). In germline, CDR1 is SQVTM, CDR2 ANQGSEA. The CDR3 totals 12 residues. Trimming took 7 bases from V and 3 from J, leaving 13 bases between them. The CDR3 region is CSGRGFDYEQYF. As DNA, the CDR3 is TGCAGCGGAAGAGGGTTTGACTACGAGCAGTACTTC.

V and J are TRBV7-9 and TRBJ2-7; either TRBD1 or TRBD2 may supply D (6 bases each). There are 16 residues in the CDR3. Germline CDR1 reads SEHNR; CDR2 reads FQNEAQ (reference sequence). V lost 0 bases to trimming and J lost 2 bases, with 14 bases between them. The CDR3 reads CASSLARGAETYEQYF. In DNA, the CDR3 is TGTGCCAGCAGCTTAGCGAGGGGGGCGGAGACCTACGAGCAGTACTTC.

V gene TRBV21-1 combines with J gene TRBJ1-3; no DNA check was done on the table's D call, TRBD1. TRBV21-1 is marked as a pseudogene. The CDR3 spans 15 residues. The CDR3 DNA follows: TGTGCCAGCAGCAATGACAGTCCCTCTGGAAACACCATATATTTT. It encodes CASSNDSPSGNTIYF.

The chain uses TRBV20-1 and TRBJ1-6; no firm D call. Germline-derived CDR1 and CDR2 are DFQATT and SNEGSKA (reference sequence). The CDR3 is made up of 13 amino acids. Trimming took off 0 bases at V and 12 bases at J, with 12 bases between the two ends. For the CDR3, the DNA is TGCAGTGCTAGAGATCAATGGGAAGTACCCCTCCACTTT. Residues: CSARDQWEVPLHF.

This clonotype was observed a few times. The gene calls are TRBV4-1 and TRBJ1-1; perhaps TRBD1 as D (6 bases). Between the trimmed V and J ends, which lost 1 base and 11 bases, there was a span of 20 bases. Germline V gene sequence: CDR1 MGHRA, CDR2 YSYEKL. The CDR3 is made up of 15 amino acids. In DNA, the CDR3 is TGCGCCAGCAGCCAAGGGCACGGGGGCGCGGCAACGGCTTTCTTT. Protein: CASSQGHGGAATAFF.

There are a few counts of this clonotype. The chain has TRBV7-2 and TRBJ2-1, with 7 bases aligning to TRBD1. The CDR3 sequence is 13 residues long. V dropped 3 bases and J dropped 9; count of bases not matched to a gene: 5. Germline loops: CDR1 SGHTA, CDR2 FQGNSA. The CDR3 spells CASSFGQESEQFF. The CDR3 coding sequence is TGTGCCAGCAGCTTCGGACAGGAAAGTGAGCAGTTCTTC. The full variable domain, in which reference TRBV7-2 and TRBJ2-1 provide the parts outside the CDR3, is GAGVSQSPSNKVTEKGKDVELRCDPISGHTALYWYRQSLGQGLEFLIYFQGNSAPDKSGLPSDRFSAERTGGSVSTLTIQRTQQEDSAVYLCASSFGQESEQFFGPGTRLTVL.